These 3 T cell receptor beta chains share one sample of origin, sequenced in a study of blood T cell repertoires in COVID-19 (dated by TCRdb to the early 2020s). Library preparation was by the immunoSEQ multiplex PCR assay. Held by TCRdb, this immuneACCESS table contains in-frame sequences only and omits some clones. Under half of the omission traces to an unresolved V gene where checked; the cause of the rest is unknown. In all, the sample holds under 350,000 clones, and just over 85% of those were seen once. Approximately 4% of the sample comes from the top ten. Sequenced: PBMCs or T cells enriched from blood (not recorded which). These receptor sequences come from a middle-aged woman with acute COVID-19.

This clone was seen a few times. This chain links TRBV10-3 with TRBJ1-1; the match to TRBD1 covers 8 bases. The CDR3 has 12 amino acids. The V gene end was trimmed by 10 bases and the J gene end by 6 bases; junction bases not matched to a gene: 7. Germline V gene lookup returns CDR1 ENHRY and CDR2 SYGVKD. Here the CDR3 DNA reads TGTGCCACCGGACAGGGAAGCCCTGAAGCTTTCTTT. Its translation: CATGQGSPEAFF.

The rearrangement uses TRBV7-8 and TRBJ1-2; TRBD1 aligns across 7 bases. This CDR3 has 14 residues. The germline V gene encodes CDR1 SGHVS and CDR2 FQNEAQ. The trim removed 6 bases at V and 3 bases at J, leaving 7 bases unmatched. The CDR3 sequence: CASSHRDRHYGYTF. The DNA of the CDR3 is TGTGCCAGCAGTCACCGGGACAGACACTATGGCTACACCTTC.

The J gene is TRBJ2-2, the V gene TRBV7-2; D unclear. There are 14 residues in the CDR3. The V gene lost 5 bases and the J gene lost 7 bases, with 14 bases spanning the gap. Germline CDR1 and CDR2: SGHTA and FQGNSA. The CDR3 protein is CASSPLLKLGELFF. CDR3 bases: TGTGCCAGCAGCCCCCTGTTAAAGCTCGGGGAGCTGTTTTTT.